A single sample gave rise to the 32 T cell receptor beta chains below, sequenced in a study of type 1 and type 2 diabetes patients. PCR was run on genomic DNA. Multiplex PCR with 30 forward and 13 reverse primers amplified the TCR beta CDR3. Each CDR3 protein gets one entry after TCRdb re-called the multiplex PCR reads with MiXCR. Among a few hundred thousand distinct CDR3 sequences listed, roughly 48% were seen once. The sequenced material came from peripheral blood mononuclear cells (PBMCs). All receptors come from a man between 18 and 35 years old with type 2 diabetes.

As concerns this clonotype: Germline is not matched at one junction end, which may reflect a read error. This chain connects TRBV24-1 to TRBJ2-5; D remains unclear. This CDR3 has 13 amino acids. Germline V gene data show CDR1 as KGHDR and CDR2 as SFDVKD. The CDR3: CATSDAQRETQYF. The CDR3 DNA sequence: TGCGCCACCAGTGATGCCCAACGAGAGACCCAGTACTTC.

A note on this clonotype: It may be a read error: a sequence one base away is much more abundant. CDR3 in DNA: TGTGCCACCAGCAGGGAATGCCGCTCCTACGAGCAGTACTTC. Protein product: CATSRECRSYEQYF. The rearrangement joins TRBV15 to TRBJ2-7; no clear D. Deletions cut 3 bases from V and 0 bases from J, with 9 bases between. The germline CDR1 and CDR2 sequences are LNHNV and YYDKDF (reference sequence). This CDR3 contains 14 residues.

The chain has TRBV19 and TRBJ1-1, with D perhaps TRBD1 (6 bases). Germline CDR1 reads LNHDA; CDR2 reads SQIVND (reference sequence). The CDR3 has 17 residues. The germline V and J ends were trimmed by 6 bases and 4 bases, with 24 bases remaining between them. The chain's CDR3 is CASSTLGPNGGATEAFF. The CDR3 DNA reads TGTGCCAGTAGCACCCTAGGCCCCAACGGGGGGGCCACTGAAGCTTTCTTT.

This clonotype has just a few counts. V is TRBV30 and J is TRBJ2-3; D is tentatively TRBD1 or TRBD2 (5 bases each). Germline CDR1 reads GTSNPN; CDR2 reads SVGIG (reference sequence). The V end was cut by 5 bases, the J end by 2 bases, with 11 bases between. The CDR3 is 13 residues long. The CDR3 nucleotides read TGTGCCTGGGCCGGGACCCTCACAGATACGCAGTATTTT. It encodes CAWAGTLTDTQYF.

This clonotype was found many times. V gene TRBV25-1 combines with J gene TRBJ2-5; D call uncertain. This CDR3 has 16 amino acids. V was trimmed by 2 bases and J by 1 base, leaving 14 bases between them. CDR1 is MGHDK and CDR2 is SYGVNS in the germline V gene. The CDR3 sequence: CASSEPRGFGQETQYF. The CDR3 nucleotides read TGTGCCAGCAGTGAACCTCGAGGTTTTGGCCAAGAGACCCAGTACTTC.

This clonotype turned up a few times. The CDR3 sequence: CASSQDSIPSYEQYF. The CDR3 nucleotides are TGTGCCAGCAGCCAAGACTCTATTCCCTCCTACGAGCAGTACTTC. The chain combines TRBV14 with TRBJ2-7, with unresolved D. Germline V gene data show CDR1 as SGHDN and CDR2 as FVKESK. This CDR3 has 15 residues. Trimming took off 0 bases at V and 0 bases at J, with 9 bases between the two ends.

This sequence joins TRBV6-5 and TRBJ2-3; D gene uncertain. V lost 6 bases and J lost 2, with 9 bases in between. The germline CDR1 and CDR2 sequences are MNHEY and SVGAGI. This CDR3 spans 13 amino acids. This chain's CDR3 is CASRAYNTDTQYF. As DNA, the CDR3 is TGTGCCAGCAGAGCCTATAACACAGATACGCAGTATTTT.

The chain links TRBV9 to TRBJ2-5; D unclear. V was cut by 4 bases and J by 5 bases, with 9 bases left in between. The CDR3 is 12 residues long. CDR1 and CDR2 from the germline V gene are SGDLS and YYNGEE. The CDR3 DNA reads as TGTGCCAGCAGCCGTATAATGGAGACCCAGTACTTC. Translating it yields CASSRIMETQYF.

This clonotype was found a few times. The rearrangement uses TRBV15 and TRBJ2-6; tentative D call: TRBD2 (5 bases). The CDR3 is 16 residues long. V dropped 6 bases and J dropped 0 bases, with 12 bases sitting between them. CDR1 and CDR2 (germline): LNHNV, YYDKDF (reference sequence). The CDR3 loop is CATRRSGNSGANVLTF. The DNA for the CDR3 is TGTGCCACCAGAAGATCGGGGAACTCTGGGGCCAACGTCCTGACTTTC.

The chain couples TRBV6-2 or TRBV6-3 to TRBJ2-5, with 8 bases matching TRBD1. Per the germline V gene, CDR1 is MNHEY and CDR2 is SVGEGT. CDR3 length: 17 residues. After removal of 5 bases from V and 3 bases from J, the junction contained 14 bases not matched to a gene. CDR3 in DNA: TGTGCCAGCAGTGCCTACAGTCAGGACAGGGAGAAAGAGACCCAGTACTTC. It encodes CASSAYSQDREKETQYF.

J is TRBJ1-2 and V is TRBV29-1, with TRBD1 identical over 10 bases. Germline values: CDR1 SQVTM, CDR2 ANQGSEA. This CDR3 has 13 residues. J gave up 7 bases and V 7 bases, and 9 bases lay outside the gene matches. The CDR3: CSAPTGGWGGYTF. The CDR3, as DNA: TGCAGCGCTCCGACAGGGGGCTGGGGTGGCTACACCTTC.

This chain connects TRBV24-1 to TRBJ2-5, with TRBD1 matching 8 bases. The trim removed 11 bases at V and 3 bases at J, leaving 7 bases unmatched. CDR3 size: 13 residues. Per the germline V gene, CDR1 is KGHDR and CDR2 is SFDVKD. The CDR3, as DNA: TGTGCCAGAGAAACAGGGGGGAAAGAGACCCAGTACTTC. It codes for CARETGGKETQYF.

This clonotype was observed many times. The chain recombines TRBV15 with TRBJ1-1; D unclear. V dropped 0 bases and J dropped 0 bases, with 11 bases sitting between them. Per the germline V gene, CDR1 is LNHNV and CDR2 is YYDKDF (reference sequence). The CDR3 extends over 16 amino acids. The CDR3 region is CATSRDEGFMNTEAFF. The CDR3 nucleotides are TGTGCCACCAGCAGAGATGAGGGATTCATGAACACTGAAGCTTTCTTT.

This chain joins TRBV6-1 and TRBJ1-2, with D perhaps matching TRBD1 (5 bases). V lost 6 bases, J lost 3 bases, and 11 bases lay in between. The CDR3 spans 13 residues. Germline V gene lookup returns CDR1 MNHNS and CDR2 SASEGT. DNA of the CDR3: TGTGCCAGCAGAAGGGGCGAGGACTATGGCTACACCTTC. It translates to CASRRGEDYGYTF.

The genes are TRBV5-6 and TRBJ2-6, with TRBD1 identical over 7 bases. The V gene's germline CDR1 is SGHDT and CDR2 YYEEEE. V lost 4 bases, J lost 0 bases, and 4 bases stayed unmatched. The CDR3 consists of 16 residues. The CDR3 loop is CASSRDSSSGANVLTF. The DNA of the CDR3 is TGTGCCAGCAGCCGGGACAGTAGCTCTGGGGCCAACGTCCTGACTTTC.

The chain combines TRBV12-3 or TRBV12-4 with TRBJ1-5; D gene unclear. Trimming removed 8 bases at V and 9 bases at J, with 17 bases between. The CDR3 runs 13 residues. Here the CDR3 reads CASCKYWDWPQHF. The CDR3 nucleotides are TGTGCCAGCTGTAAGTATTGGGATTGGCCCCAGCATTTT.

The J gene is TRBJ2-1, the V gene TRBV9; 8 nucleotides align to TRBD1. The V gene end was trimmed by 6 bases and the J gene end by 0 bases; junction bases not matched to a gene: 2. This CDR3 region has 14 residues. Per germline, CDR1 SGDLS and CDR2 YYNGEE. For the CDR3, the DNA is TGTGCCAGCAACAGGGGGAGCTCCTACAATGAGCAGTTCTTC. This sequence encodes CASNRGSSYNEQFF.

Only one count was recorded for this clonotype. This chain uses TRBV18 with TRBJ2-1; no clear D. Trimming left V 3 bases short and J 7 bases short, with 13 bases between. Germline CDR1 is KGHSH and CDR2 is LQKENI. The CDR3 is 14 residues long. CDR3 region: CASSPQWTTNEQFF. CDR3 DNA sequence: TGTGCCAGCTCACCTCAGTGGACCACGAATGAGCAGTTCTTC.

The chain couples TRBV15 to TRBJ1-1, with D maybe TRBD1 (5 bases). The CDR3 sequence is 15 residues long. From germline, CDR1 is LNHNV and CDR2 YYDKDF (reference sequence). V was pared by 2 bases and J by 0 bases, with 10 bases between. The CDR3 DNA follows: TGTGCCACCAGCAGACAGGGTGGCATGAACACTGAAGCTTTCTTT. Amino acids: CATSRQGGMNTEAFF.

The chain joins TRBV4-1 to TRBJ1-2; no reliable D call. The CDR3 has 16 amino acids. Germline CDR1 reads MGHRA; CDR2 reads YSYEKL. The V gene lost 0 bases and the J gene lost 0 bases, with 11 bases spanning the gap. The CDR3 region is CASSQEINVPNYGYTF. CDR3 nucleotides: TGCGCCAGCAGCCAAGAGATTAACGTACCTAACTATGGCTACACCTTC.

V gene TRBV9 combines with J gene TRBJ1-6; perhaps TRBD1 as D (5 bases). CDR1 and CDR2 (germline): SGDLS, YYNGEE. Trimming stripped 4 bases from V and 9 bases from J, with 14 bases between. This CDR3 has 14 amino acids. CDR3 region: CASSRRGGSSPLHF. The CDR3 nucleotides are TGTGCCAGCAGCCGACGGGGGGGGTCTTCACCCCTCCACTTT.

The genes are TRBV20-1 and TRBJ2-7; 12 nucleotides agree with TRBD2. The trim removed 5 bases at V and 3 bases at J, leaving 5 bases unmatched. Germline-derived CDR1 and CDR2 are DFQATT and SNEGSKA (reference sequence). The CDR3 consists of 14 residues. The CDR3 DNA reads TGCAGTGCTTCGCTGACTAGCGGGAGCTACGAGCAGTACTTC. This gives the protein CSASLTSGSYEQYF.

The CDR3 DNA follows: TGTGCCAGCAGCCAAGTCTTATTCTACGAGCAGTTCTTC. This translates into CASSQVLFYEQFF. The chain uses TRBV14 and TRBJ2-1; unclear D gene. Germline V lookup: CDR1 SGHDN, CDR2 FVKESK. Trimming left V 1 base short and J 10 bases short, with 11 bases between. The CDR3 spans 13 residues.

The chain recombines TRBV3-1 with TRBJ1-6, with 8 bases lining up with TRBD1. J was trimmed by 10 bases and V by 5 bases; bases with no gene match: 7. CDR1 is LGHDT, CDR2 YNNKEL, per germline (reference sequence). CDR3 size: 14 residues. Here the CDR3 reads CASSSRGRESPLHF. CDR3 nucleotide sequence: TGTGCCAGCAGCTCCAGGGGGCGGGAATCACCCCTCCACTTT.

This clonotype showed up just a few times. The chain couples TRBV7-2 to TRBJ1-2; D gene ambiguous. V lost 4 bases and J lost 3, with 6 bases in between. The CDR3 has 12 amino acids. Germline V CDR1 and CDR2: SGHTA, FQGNSA. The DNA of the CDR3 is TGTGCCAGCAGCTATGGAGACTATGGCTACACCTTC. Amino acids: CASSYGDYGYTF.

The V gene is TRBV18, the J gene TRBJ1-1; no reliable D call. The CDR3 loop spans 13 amino acids. Per the germline V gene, CDR1 is KGHSH and CDR2 is LQKENI. Trimming pared 2 bases from V and 4 bases from J, leaving 8 bases between. CDR3 region: CASSPMEGTEAFF. DNA for the CDR3: TGTGCCAGCTCACCAATGGAGGGCACTGAAGCTTTCTTT. The whole variable domain, filled in from reference TRBV18 and TRBJ1-1, reads NAGVMQNPRHLVRRRGQEARLRCSPMKGHSHVYWYRQLPEEGLKFMVYLQKENIIDESGMPKERFSAEFPKEGPSILRIQQVVRGDSAAYFCASSPMEGTEAFFGQGTRLTVV.

On this clonotype: Compared with germline, one end of the junction differs, possibly owing to a read error. The rearrangement joins TRBV5-5 to TRBJ1-5; D remains unclear. This CDR3 spans 13 amino acids. CDR1 SGHKS and CDR2 YYEKEE come from the germline V gene (reference sequence). CDR3 sequence (DNA): TGCGCCAGCAGCCCCACAGTTGGCGGACCCCAGCATTTT. Translation: CASSPTVGGPQHF.

This chain connects TRBV20-1 to TRBJ1-6; D is unresolved. The CDR3 extends over 15 amino acids. The germline V and J ends were trimmed by 0 bases and 4 bases, with 10 bases remaining between them. Germline V gene lookup returns CDR1 DFQATT and CDR2 SNEGSKA (reference sequence). DNA of the CDR3: TGCAGTGCTAGAGACCGGGCCGATTATAATTCACCCCTCCACTTT. It encodes CSARDRADYNSPLHF.

About this clonotype: This could be a read error, since a much larger clone is one nucleotide away. No conserved phenylalanine or tryptophan ends this CDR3, so it is likely a read error. This chain connects TRBV2 to TRBJ2-6; tentatively, D is TRBD2 (6 bases). V lost 0 bases and J 0 bases, leaving 18 bases between the germline ends. Germline V lookup: CDR1 SNHLY, CDR2 FYNNEI. The CDR3 totals 20 residues. CDR3 coding DNA: TGTGCCAGCAGTGAAGCGCGGGAACCTTCCGGGAGCTCTGGGGCCAACGTCCTGACTCTC. It codes for CASSEAREPSGSSGANVLTL.

The chain recombines TRBV7-7 with TRBJ2-3; D not certain. CDR1 and CDR2 from the germline V gene are SSHAT and FNYEAQ (reference sequence). V lost 1 base, J lost 5 bases, and 13 bases lay in between. The CDR3 runs to 15 residues. CDR3 loop: CASSLGAPGVDTQYF. The DNA of the CDR3 is TGTGCCAGCAGCTTAGGCGCTCCTGGAGTAGATACGCAGTATTTT.

As concerns this clonotype: Since no conserved phenylalanine or tryptophan closes the CDR3, a read error is the likely cause. V gene TRBV19 combines with J gene TRBJ1-1; no definite D call. CDR1 and CDR2 (germline): LNHDA, SQIVND (reference sequence). The V gene lost 3 bases and the J gene lost 9 bases, with 20 bases spanning the gap. CDR3 length: 15 residues. CDR3 nucleotide sequence: TGTGCCAGTAGTATTGACGACATTCGACGTACTCAAGCTTTCCTT. Translating gives CASSIDDIRRTQAFL.

CDR3 sequence (DNA): TGTGCCAGTAGTACGGGAGGGACTTCTCAATCTCGTGAGCAGTTCTTC. This encodes CASSTGGTSQSREQFF. The chain has TRBV19 and TRBJ2-1, with 8 bases fitting TRBD2. Germline values: CDR1 LNHDA, CDR2 SQIVND (reference sequence). CDR3 length: 16 residues. V trimming: 4 bases; J trimming: 9 bases; junction bases outside the gene matches: 14. Using reference TRBV19 and TRBJ2-1 for the parts outside the CDR3, the full variable domain is DGGITQSPKYLFRKEGQNVTLSCEQNLNHDAMYWYRQDPGQGLRLIYYSQIVNDFQKGDIAEGYSVSREKKESFPLTVTSAQKNPTAFYLCASSTGGTSQSREQFFGPGTRLTVL.